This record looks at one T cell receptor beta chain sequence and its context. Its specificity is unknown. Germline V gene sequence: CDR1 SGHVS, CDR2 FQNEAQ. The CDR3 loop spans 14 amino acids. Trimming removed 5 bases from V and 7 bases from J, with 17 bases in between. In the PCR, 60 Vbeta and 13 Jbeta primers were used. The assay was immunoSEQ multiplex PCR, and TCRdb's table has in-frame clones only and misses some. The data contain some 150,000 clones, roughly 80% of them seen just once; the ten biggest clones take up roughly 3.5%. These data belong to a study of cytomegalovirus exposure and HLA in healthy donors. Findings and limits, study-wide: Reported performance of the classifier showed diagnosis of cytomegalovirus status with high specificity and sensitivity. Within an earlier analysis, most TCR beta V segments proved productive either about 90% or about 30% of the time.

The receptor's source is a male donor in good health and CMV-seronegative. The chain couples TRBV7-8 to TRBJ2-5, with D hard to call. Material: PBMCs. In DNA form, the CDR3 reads TGTGCCAGCAGCCTAGGGTCCTCTCCAGGGACCCAGTACTTC. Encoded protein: CASSLGSSPGTQYF.